A selection of T cell receptor beta chains follows, all from one sample in a study of spatial heterogeneity in lung cancer. In TCRdb, the 5' RACE reads were re-called with MiXCR into one record per CDR3 protein. The data show some 4,000 distinct CDR3 sequences, with 7% seen just once and around 18% held by the top ten. This specimen was normal lung tissue next to the tumor, taken at surgery. The receptors stem from a male donor with early-stage non-small cell lung cancer. The conserved cysteine and the conserved F or W are not part of the CDR3 here.

v_gene	j_gene	CDR3aa
TRBV4-1	TRBJ2-6	ASSQAASGRSFNVLT
TRBV27	TRBJ2-1	ASSLTSGYWNEQF
TRBV2	TRBJ2-1	ASSEASFSRF
TRBV4-3	TRBJ2-1	ASSQDAGTGTYNEQF
TRBV30	TRBJ1-2	AWSSRAGYGYT
TRBV9	TRBJ2-7	ASSVDRVAREQY
TRBV20-1	TRBJ2-2	SASIRDTGELF
TRBV28	TRBJ1-2	ASSSRLRSENT
TRBV18	TRBJ1-1	ASSRPGGGNTEAF
TRBV3-1	TRBJ2-5	ASSQDPVQVTQETQY
TRBV7-9	TRBJ2-2	ASSLVGGQNTGELF
TRBV7-2	TRBJ2-3	ASSPGLSTDTQY
TRBV10-3	TRBJ2-1	AMAGDSYNEQF
TRBV19	TRBJ2-1	ASSPSRSVGDEQF
TRBV20-1	TRBJ1-2	SARDQGANYGYT
TRBV4-2	TRBJ1-5	ASSQDPRTNQPQH
TRBV6-2/TRBV6-3	TRBJ1-5	ASNRGLSNQPQH
TRBV24-1	TRBJ2-5	ATSGSLATETQY
TRBV20-1	TRBJ2-7	SARDQGAREQY
TRBV7-6	TRBJ1-1	ASSLEKRFTLNTEAF
TRBV6-5	TRBJ2-3	ASSYSGVGAGYGDTQY
TRBV6-2/TRBV6-3	TRBJ2-1	ASRFGTSGGNEQF
TRBV10-2	TRBJ1-1	ASSGQGRITEAF
TRBV7-2	TRBJ1-2	ASSLQFKVYGYT
TRBV5-1	TRBJ2-5	ASSLSPGGAQETQY
TRBV14	TRBJ1-6	ASSLTVSGSPLH
TRBV7-9	TRBJ2-7	ASSRRTGEQY
TRBV6-2/TRBV6-3	TRBJ2-3	ASSYGDTQY
TRBV18	TRBJ1-3	ASSPDSTGNTIY
TRBV12-3/TRBV12-4	TRBJ1-2	ASRDRGRYGYT
TRBV7-9	TRBJ2-1	ASSSRGAVGEQF
TRBV11-3	TRBJ2-2	ASSSGLAPSGTGELF
TRBV6-2/TRBV6-3	TRBJ2-1	ASSLEAGGITYNEQF
TRBV27	TRBJ1-2	ASSETGSYGYT
TRBV12-3/TRBV12-4	TRBJ2-7	ASSLDRYEQY
TRBV6-2/TRBV6-3	TRBJ1-2	ASSYSPGTQGYT
TRBV3-1	TRBJ2-6	ASSQAGAPTTGANVLT
TRBV6-5	TRBJ2-3	ASRLGGASTDTQY
TRBV7-2	TRBJ1-4	ASSSPDTGLAEKLF
TRBV27	TRBJ2-1	ASSITWDLEQF
TRBV20-1	TRBJ1-2	SARDIANYGYT
TRBV14	TRBJ2-2	ASSHTGRPNTGELF
TRBV5-1	TRBJ2-1	ASSHRTSGKEYEQF
TRBV12-3/TRBV12-4	TRBJ1-1	ASRPDRFNTEAF
TRBV20-1	TRBJ1-1	SASPDLNTEAF
TRBV4-2	TRBJ2-5	ASSQLAGGQETQY
TRBV4-3	TRBJ2-7	ASSQDRVYEQY
TRBV20-1	TRBJ2-1	SAKGLVGGAYEQF
TRBV12-3/TRBV12-4	TRBJ2-6	ASSFQISGANVLT
TRBV2	TRBJ1-6	ASSPRQANSPLH
TRBV14	TRBJ2-3	ASSQLPSTDTQY
TRBV15	TRBJ2-3	ATSGPLAGFLTDTQY
TRBV20-1	TRBJ2-1	SAIGGGGPYNEQF
TRBV7-2	TRBJ2-3	ASSPQGMSTDTQY